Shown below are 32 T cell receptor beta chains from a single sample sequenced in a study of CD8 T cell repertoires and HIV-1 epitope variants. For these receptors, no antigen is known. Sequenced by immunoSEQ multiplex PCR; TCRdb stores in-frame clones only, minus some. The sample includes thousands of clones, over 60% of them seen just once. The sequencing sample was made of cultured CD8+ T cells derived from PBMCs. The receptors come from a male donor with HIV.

CDR3 protein: CASSYALNTEAFF. CDR3 nucleotides: TGTGCCAGCAGCTACGCATTGAACACTGAAGCTTTCTTT. The chain joins TRBV28 to TRBJ1-1; D is unresolved. The V gene lost 6 bases and the J gene lost 0 bases, with 8 bases spanning the gap. There are 13 residues in the CDR3. CDR1 and CDR2 from the germline V gene are MDHEN and SYDVKM.

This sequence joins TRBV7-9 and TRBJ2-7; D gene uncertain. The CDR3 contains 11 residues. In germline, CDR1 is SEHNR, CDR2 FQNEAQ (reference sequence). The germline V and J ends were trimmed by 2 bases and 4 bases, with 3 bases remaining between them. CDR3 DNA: TGTGCCAGCAGCTTAACGTACGAGCAGTACTTC. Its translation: CASSLTYEQYF.

CDR3 in amino acids: CASKFRGQTYEQYF. CDR3 sequence (DNA): TGTGCCAGCAAGTTTCGGGGTCAAACCTACGAGCAGTACTTC. The V gene is TRBV5-7, the J gene TRBJ2-7; possibly TRBD2 for D (5 bases). TRBV5-7 is an ORF, with its function uncertain. The CDR3 contains 14 residues. V dropped 6 bases and J dropped 2 bases, with 15 bases sitting between them.

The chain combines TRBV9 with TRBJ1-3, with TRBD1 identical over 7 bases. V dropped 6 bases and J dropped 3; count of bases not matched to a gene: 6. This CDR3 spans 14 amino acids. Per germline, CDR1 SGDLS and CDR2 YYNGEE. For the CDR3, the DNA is TGTGCCAGCATGGCAGGGGGACGTGGAAACACCATATATTTT. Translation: CASMAGGRGNTIYF.

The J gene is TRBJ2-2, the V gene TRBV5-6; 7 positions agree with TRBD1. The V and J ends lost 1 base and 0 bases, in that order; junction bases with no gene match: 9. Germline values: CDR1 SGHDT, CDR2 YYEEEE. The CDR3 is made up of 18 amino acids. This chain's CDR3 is CASSLLGAGTANTGELFF. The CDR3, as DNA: TGTGCCAGCAGCTTGTTAGGAGCCGGGACAGCGAACACCGGGGAGCTGTTTTTT.

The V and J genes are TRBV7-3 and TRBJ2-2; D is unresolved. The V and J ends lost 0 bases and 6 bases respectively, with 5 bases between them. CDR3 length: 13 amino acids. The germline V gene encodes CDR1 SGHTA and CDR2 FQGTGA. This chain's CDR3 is CASSLTGPGELFF. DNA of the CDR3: TGTGCCAGCAGCTTAACGGGCCCCGGGGAGCTGTTTTTT.

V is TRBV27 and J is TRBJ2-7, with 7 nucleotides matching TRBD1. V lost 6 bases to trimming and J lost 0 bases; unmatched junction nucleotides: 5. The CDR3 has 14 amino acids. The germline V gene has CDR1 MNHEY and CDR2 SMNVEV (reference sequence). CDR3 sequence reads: CASRDRDSSYEQYF. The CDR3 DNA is TGTGCCAGCAGGGATAGGGACAGCTCCTACGAGCAGTACTTC.

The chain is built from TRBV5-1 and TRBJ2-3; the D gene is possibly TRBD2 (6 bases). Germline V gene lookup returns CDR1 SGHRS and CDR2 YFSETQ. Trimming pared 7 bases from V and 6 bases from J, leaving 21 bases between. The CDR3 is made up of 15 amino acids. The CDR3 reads CASGYASAVIDTQYF. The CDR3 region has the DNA TGCGCCAGCGGGTATGCTAGCGCGGTCATCGATACGCAGTATTTT. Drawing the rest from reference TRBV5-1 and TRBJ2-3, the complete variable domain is KAGVTQTPRYLIKTRGQQVTLSCSPISGHRSVSWYQQTPGQGLQFLFEYFSETQRNKGNFPGRFSGRQFSNSRSEMNVSTLELGDSALYLCASGYASAVIDTQYFGPGTRLTVL.

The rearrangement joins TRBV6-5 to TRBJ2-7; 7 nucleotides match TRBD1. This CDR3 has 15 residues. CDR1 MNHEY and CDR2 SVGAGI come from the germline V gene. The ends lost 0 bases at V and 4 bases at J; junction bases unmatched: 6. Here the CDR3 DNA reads TGTGCCAGCAGTTACTCGAGGACAGGTGGTTACGAGCAGTACTTC. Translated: CASSYSRTGGYEQYF.

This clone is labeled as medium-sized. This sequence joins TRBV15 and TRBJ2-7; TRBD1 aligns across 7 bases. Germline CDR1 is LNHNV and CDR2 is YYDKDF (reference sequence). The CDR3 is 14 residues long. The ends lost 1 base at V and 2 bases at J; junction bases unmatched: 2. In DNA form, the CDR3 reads TGTGCCACCAGCAGAGTTAGGGGGCCCTACGAGCAGTACTTC. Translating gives CATSRVRGPYEQYF. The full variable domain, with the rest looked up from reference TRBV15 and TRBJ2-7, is DAMVIQNPRYQVTQFGKPVTLSCSQTLNHNVMYWYQQKSSQAPKLLFHYYDKDFNNEADTPDNFQSRRPNTSFCFLDIRSPGLGDTAMYLCATSRVRGPYEQYFGPGTRLTVT.

In DNA, the CDR3 is TGTGCCAGCAGCTTCCGGCCCTCAGGGATGTCCGGGGAGCTGTTTTTT. Translated, it gives CASSFRPSGMSGELFF. The chain employs TRBV5-6 and TRBJ2-2; a possible D gene is TRBD1 (5 bases). The germline gives CDR1 SGHDT, CDR2 YYEEEE. The CDR3 contains 16 residues. Trimming shortened V by 2 bases and J by 6 bases, and 17 bases separated the two germline ends.

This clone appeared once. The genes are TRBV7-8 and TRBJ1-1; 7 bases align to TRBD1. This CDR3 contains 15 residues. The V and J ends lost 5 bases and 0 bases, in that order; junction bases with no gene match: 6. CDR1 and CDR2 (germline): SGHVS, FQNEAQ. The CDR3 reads CASSPWDSLNTEAFF. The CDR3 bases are TGTGCCAGCAGCCCGTGGGACAGTCTGAACACTGAAGCTTTCTTT.

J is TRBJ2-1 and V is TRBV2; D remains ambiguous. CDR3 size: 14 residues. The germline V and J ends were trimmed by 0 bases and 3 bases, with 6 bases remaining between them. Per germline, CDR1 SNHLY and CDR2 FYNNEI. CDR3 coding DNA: TGTGCCAGCAGTGAAGCGGGCGGCTACAATGAGCAGTTCTTC. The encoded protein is CASSEAGGYNEQFF. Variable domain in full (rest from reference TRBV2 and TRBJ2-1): EPEVTQTPSHQVTQMGQEVILRCVPISNHLYFYWYRQILGQKVEFLVSFYNNEISEKSEIFDDQFSVERPDGSNFTLKIRSTKLEDSAMYFCASSEAGGYNEQFFGPGTRLTVL.

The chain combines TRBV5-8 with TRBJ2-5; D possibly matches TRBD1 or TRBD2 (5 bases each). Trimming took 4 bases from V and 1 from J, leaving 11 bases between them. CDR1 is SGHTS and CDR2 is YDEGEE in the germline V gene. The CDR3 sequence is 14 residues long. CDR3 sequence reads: CASSVTGPQETQYF. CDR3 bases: TGTGCCAGCAGCGTCACGGGGCCCCAAGAGACCCAGTACTTC.

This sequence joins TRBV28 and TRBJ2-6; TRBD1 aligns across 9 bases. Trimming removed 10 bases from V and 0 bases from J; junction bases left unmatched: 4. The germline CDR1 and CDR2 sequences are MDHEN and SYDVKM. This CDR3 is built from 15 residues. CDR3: CATGTGSSGANVLTF. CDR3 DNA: TGTGCCACCGGGACAGGGTCCTCTGGGGCCAACGTCCTGACTTTC.

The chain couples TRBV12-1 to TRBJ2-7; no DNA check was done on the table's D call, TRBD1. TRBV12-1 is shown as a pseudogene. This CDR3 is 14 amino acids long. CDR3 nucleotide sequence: TGTGCCAGCAGCCTGGACACCCTCTCCTACGAGCAGTACTTC. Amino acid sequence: CASSLDTLSYEQYF.

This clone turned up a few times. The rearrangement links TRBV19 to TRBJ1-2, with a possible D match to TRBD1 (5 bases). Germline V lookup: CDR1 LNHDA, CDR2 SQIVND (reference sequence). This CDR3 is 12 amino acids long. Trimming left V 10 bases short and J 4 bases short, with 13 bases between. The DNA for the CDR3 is TGTGCCATCGGGACCGCCGCCTATGGCTACACCTTC. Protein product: CAIGTAAYGYTF.

The CDR3 DNA reads as TGTGCCAGCAGTGAAGAATGGGGTTATAATTCACCCCTCCACTTT. Protein: CASSEEWGYNSPLHF. The chain is built from TRBV2 and TRBJ1-6, with D uncertain. Germline loops: CDR1 SNHLY, CDR2 FYNNEI. This CDR3 is built from 15 residues. V lost 1 base and J 4 bases, leaving 8 bases between the germline ends.

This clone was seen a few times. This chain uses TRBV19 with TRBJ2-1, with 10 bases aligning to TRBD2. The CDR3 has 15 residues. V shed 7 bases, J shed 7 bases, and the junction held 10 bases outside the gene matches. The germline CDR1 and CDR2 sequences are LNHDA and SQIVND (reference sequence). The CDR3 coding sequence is TGTGCCAGTACAATGGGAGCGGGAGGGCGGAATGAGCAGTTCTTC. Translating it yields CASTMGAGGRNEQFF. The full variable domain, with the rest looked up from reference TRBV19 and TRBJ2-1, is DGGITQSPKYLFRKEGQNVTLSCEQNLNHDAMYWYRQDPGQGLRLIYYSQIVNDFQKGDIAEGYSVSREKKESFPLTVTSAQKNPTAFYLCASTMGAGGRNEQFFGPGTRLTVL.

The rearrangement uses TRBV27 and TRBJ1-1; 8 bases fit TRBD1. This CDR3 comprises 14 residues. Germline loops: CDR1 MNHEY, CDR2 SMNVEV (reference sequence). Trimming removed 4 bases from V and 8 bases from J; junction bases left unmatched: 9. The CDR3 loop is CASSSGGPGVEAFF. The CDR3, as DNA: TGTGCCAGCAGTTCAGGGGGCCCAGGTGTGGAAGCTTTCTTT.

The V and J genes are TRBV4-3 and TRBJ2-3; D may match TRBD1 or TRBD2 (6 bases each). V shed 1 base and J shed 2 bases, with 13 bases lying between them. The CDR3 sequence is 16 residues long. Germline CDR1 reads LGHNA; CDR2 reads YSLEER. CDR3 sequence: CASSQAPGASTDTQYF. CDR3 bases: TGCGCCAGCAGCCAAGCTCCGGGGGCTTCCACAGATACGCAGTATTTT.

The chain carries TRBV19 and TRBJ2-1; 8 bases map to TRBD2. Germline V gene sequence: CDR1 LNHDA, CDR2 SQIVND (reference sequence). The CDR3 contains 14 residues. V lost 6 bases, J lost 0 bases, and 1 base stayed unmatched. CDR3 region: CASSGGGSYNEQFF. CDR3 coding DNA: TGTGCCAGTAGCGGGGGGGGCTCCTACAATGAGCAGTTCTTC.

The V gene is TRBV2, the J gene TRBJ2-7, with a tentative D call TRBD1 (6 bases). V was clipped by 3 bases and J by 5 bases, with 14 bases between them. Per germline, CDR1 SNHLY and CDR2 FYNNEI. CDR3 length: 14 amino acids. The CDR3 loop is CASSDYGQRDEQYF. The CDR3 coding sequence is TGTGCCAGCAGTGACTACGGACAGCGCGACGAGCAGTACTTC.

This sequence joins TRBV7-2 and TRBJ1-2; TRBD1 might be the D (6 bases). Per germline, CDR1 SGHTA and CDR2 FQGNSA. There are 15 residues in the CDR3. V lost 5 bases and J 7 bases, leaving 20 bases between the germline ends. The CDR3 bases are TGTGCCAGCAGCCCAGACAGGACCTCTAGGAGTGGCTACACCTTC. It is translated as CASSPDRTSRSGYTF.

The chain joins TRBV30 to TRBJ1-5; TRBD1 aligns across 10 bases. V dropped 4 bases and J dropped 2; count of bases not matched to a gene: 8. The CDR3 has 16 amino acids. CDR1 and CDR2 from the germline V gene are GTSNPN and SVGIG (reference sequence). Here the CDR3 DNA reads TGTGCCTGGAATACTGGACAGGGGGTGGGCAATCAGCCCCAGCATTTT. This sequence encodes CAWNTGQGVGNQPQHF.

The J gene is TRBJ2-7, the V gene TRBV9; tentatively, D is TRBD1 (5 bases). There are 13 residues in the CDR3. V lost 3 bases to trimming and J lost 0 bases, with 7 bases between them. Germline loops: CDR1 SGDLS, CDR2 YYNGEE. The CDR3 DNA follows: TGTGCCAGCAGCGAAGACAGCTCCTACGAGCAGTACTTC. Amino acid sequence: CASSEDSSYEQYF.

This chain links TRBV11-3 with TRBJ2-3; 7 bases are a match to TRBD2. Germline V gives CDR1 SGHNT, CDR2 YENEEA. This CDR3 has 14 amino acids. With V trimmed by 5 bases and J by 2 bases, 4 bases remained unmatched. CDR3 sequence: CASSLGTTTDTQYF. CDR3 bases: TGTGCCAGCAGCCTCGGGACTACCACAGATACGCAGTATTTT.

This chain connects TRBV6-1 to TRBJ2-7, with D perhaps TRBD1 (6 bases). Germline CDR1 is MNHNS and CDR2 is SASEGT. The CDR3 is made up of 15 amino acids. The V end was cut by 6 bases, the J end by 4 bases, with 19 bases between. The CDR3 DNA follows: TGTGCCAGCAGCGCTATTCCGGGACAACCTTACGAGCAGTACTTC. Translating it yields CASSAIPGQPYEQYF.

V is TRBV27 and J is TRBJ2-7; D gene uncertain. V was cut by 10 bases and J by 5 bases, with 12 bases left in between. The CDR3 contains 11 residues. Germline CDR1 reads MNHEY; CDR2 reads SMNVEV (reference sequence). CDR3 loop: CATRVAHEQYF. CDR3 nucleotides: TGTGCCACCCGGGTGGCCCACGAGCAGTACTTC.

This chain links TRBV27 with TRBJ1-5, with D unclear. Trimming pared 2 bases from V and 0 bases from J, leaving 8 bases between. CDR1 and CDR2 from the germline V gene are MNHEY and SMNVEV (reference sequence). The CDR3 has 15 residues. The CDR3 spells CASSLDGDSNQPQHF. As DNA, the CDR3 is TGTGCCAGCAGTTTAGACGGAGATAGCAATCAGCCCCAGCATTTT.

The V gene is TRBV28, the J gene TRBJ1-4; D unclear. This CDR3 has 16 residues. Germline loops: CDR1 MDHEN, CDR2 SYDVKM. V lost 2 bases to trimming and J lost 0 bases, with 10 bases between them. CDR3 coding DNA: TGTGCCAGCAGTTTAGTCAGTGGAACAACTAATGAAAAACTGTTTTTT. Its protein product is CASSLVSGTTNEKLFF. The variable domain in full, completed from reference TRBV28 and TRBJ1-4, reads DVKVTQSSRYLVKRTGEKVFLECVQDMDHENMFWYRQDPGLGLRLIYFSYDVKMKEKGDIPEGYSVSREKKERFSLILESASTNQTSMYLCASSLVSGTTNEKLFFGSGTQLSVL.

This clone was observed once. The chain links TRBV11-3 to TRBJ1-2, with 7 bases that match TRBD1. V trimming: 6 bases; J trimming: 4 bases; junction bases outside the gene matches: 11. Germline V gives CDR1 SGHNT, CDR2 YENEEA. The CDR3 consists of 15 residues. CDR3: CASSSIQGDGYGYTF. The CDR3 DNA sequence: TGTGCCAGCAGTTCAATTCAGGGGGACGGCTATGGCTACACCTTC.